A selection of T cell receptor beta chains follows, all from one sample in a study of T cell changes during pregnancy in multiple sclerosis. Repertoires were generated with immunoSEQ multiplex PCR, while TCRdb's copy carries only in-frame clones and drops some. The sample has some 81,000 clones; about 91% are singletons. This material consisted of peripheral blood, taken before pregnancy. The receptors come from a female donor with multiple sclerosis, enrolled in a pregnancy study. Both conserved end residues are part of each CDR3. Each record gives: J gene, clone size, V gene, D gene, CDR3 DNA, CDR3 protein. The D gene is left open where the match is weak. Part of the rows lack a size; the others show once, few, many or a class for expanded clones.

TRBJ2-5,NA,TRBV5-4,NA,TGTGCCAGCAGCTTGGGGGGCGGCAGCCAAGAGACCCAGTACTTC,CASSLGGGSQETQYF
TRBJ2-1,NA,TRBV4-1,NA,TGCGCCAGCAGCCAGACCGCCCAGGGCGAGGTCAATGAGCAGTTCTTC,CASSQTAQGEVNEQFF
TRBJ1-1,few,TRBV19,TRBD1,TGTGCCAGTAGTATAATCGACAGGGACACTGAAGCTTTCTTT,CASSIIDRDTEAFF
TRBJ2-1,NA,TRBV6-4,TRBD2,TGTGCCAGCAGTGACGCTAGCGGGGGGAACAATGAGCAGTTCTTC,CASSDASGGNNEQFF
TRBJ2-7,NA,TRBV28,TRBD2,TGTGCCAGCAGTTCCGGGTCTAGTATAGCGGGGGTACGTACCTCCTACGAGCAGTACTTC,CASSSGSSIAGVRTSYEQYF
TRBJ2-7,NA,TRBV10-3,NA,TGTGCCATCACTGATGTAGTGGGGGGCGAGCAGTACTTC,CAITDVVGGEQYF
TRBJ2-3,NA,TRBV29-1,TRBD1,TGCAGCGTAGCCGGGACAGATCTAACAACTAGCACAGATACGCAGTATTTT,CSVAGTDLTTSTDTQYF
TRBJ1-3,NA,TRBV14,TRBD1,TGTGCCAGCAGCAAGGGACAGAGCTCTGGAAACACCATATATTTT,CASSKGQSSGNTIYF
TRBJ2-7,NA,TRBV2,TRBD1,TGTGCCAGCAGTGACCAGGGGGCAGCCTACGAGCAGTACTTC,CASSDQGAAYEQYF
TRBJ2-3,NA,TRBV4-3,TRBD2,TGCGCCAGCAGCCAAGAGTGGATCGGTGGCGGGGGGACCCAAAGGGATACGCAGTATTTT,CASSQEWIGGGGTQRDTQYF
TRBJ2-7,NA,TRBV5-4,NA,TGTGCCAGCAGCCAAGAGGTGCCCTCCTACGAGCAGTACTTC,CASSQEVPSYEQYF
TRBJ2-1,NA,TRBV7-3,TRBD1,TGTGCCAGCAGCTCCCCCGGGACAGGGACGGGCAATGAGCAGTTCTTC,CASSSPGTGTGNEQFF
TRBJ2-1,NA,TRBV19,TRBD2,TGTGCCACGGCTAGCGGTCCCTACAATGAGCAGTTCTTC,CATASGPYNEQFF
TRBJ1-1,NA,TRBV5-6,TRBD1,TGTGCCAGCAGCCTAAAGACAGGGTGGTGGAAAACTGAAGCTTTCTTT,CASSLKTGWWKTEAFF
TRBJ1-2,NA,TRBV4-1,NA,TGCGCCAGCAGCCAATCCCAGGTCTTTAACTATGGCTACACCTTC,CASSQSQVFNYGYTF
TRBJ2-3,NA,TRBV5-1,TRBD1,TGCGCCAGCAGCTTAAACAGGGGACGGGATACGCAGTATTTT,CASSLNRGRDTQYF
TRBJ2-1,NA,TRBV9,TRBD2,TGTGCCAGCAGCGTAGCTACGACTAGCGGGGGGGCTTTTCGGGGATCATACGGGGTCCACGAGCAGTTCTTC,CASSVATTSGGAFRGSYGVHEQFF
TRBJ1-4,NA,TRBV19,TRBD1,TGTGCCAGTAGTGGACAGGCCTCGGCGGGGCCGAATGAAAAACTGTTTTTT,CASSGQASAGPNEKLFF
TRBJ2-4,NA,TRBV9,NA,TGTGCCAGCAGCGTAGCTCACGGAGCCTCGGGGAACATTCAGTACTTC,CASSVAHGASGNIQYF
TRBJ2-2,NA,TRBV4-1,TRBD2,TGCGCCAGCAGCCATCCTCGCGAATGGGCGGGGGGGCGTGGCACCGGGGAGCTGTTTTTT,CASSHPREWAGGRGTGELFF
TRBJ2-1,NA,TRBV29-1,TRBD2,TGCAGCGTCCGCGGGGGGGACTATGAGCAGTTCTTC,CSVRGGDYEQFF
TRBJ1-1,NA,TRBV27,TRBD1,TGTGCCAGCAGTTTTGTGGGGACAGGGGGGACTGAAGCTTTCTTT,CASSFVGTGGTEAFF
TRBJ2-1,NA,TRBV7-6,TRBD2,TGTGCCAGCAGCCCTGGGACTAGCGGGGAGGATGAGCAGTTCTTC,CASSPGTSGEDEQFF
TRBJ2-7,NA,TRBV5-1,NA,TGCGCCAGCAGTACCCAGGGGCACGAGCAGTACTTC,CASSTQGHEQYF
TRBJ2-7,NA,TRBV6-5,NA,TGTGCCAGCAGTTACACAATATACAACTACGAGCAGTACTTC,CASSYTIYNYEQYF
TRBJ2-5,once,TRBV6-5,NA,TGTGCCAGCAGCACCAGGGCGGAGGGCCAGGAGACCCAGTACTTC,CASSTRAEGQETQYF
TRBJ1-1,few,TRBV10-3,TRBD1,TGTGCCACTGGACAGGGGGCGAACACTGAAGCTTTCTTT,CATGQGANTEAFF
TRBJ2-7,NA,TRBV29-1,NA,TGCAGCGTTGAGCGGGGGCCAGCCTACGAGCAGTACTTC,CSVERGPAYEQYF
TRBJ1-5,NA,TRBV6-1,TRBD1,TGTGCCAGCAGTGCGACAGGGGGCGAACAGCCCCAGCATTTT,CASSATGGEQPQHF
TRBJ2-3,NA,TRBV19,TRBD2,TGTGCCAGCGGACTAGCGGGTACAGATACGCAGTATTTT,CASGLAGTDTQYF
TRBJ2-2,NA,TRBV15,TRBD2,TGTGCCACCAGCATGCGGTCTAGCGGGGGAGGGGAGCTGTTTTTT,CATSMRSSGGGELFF
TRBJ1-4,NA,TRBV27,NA,TGTGCCAGCGGCCAATATGAAAAACTGTTTTTT,CASGQYEKLFF
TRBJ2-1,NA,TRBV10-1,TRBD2,TGCGCCAGCAGTGCTTTCGGGGGGGGTTACAATGAGCAGTTCTTC,CASSAFGGGYNEQFF
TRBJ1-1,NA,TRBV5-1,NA,TGCGCCAGCAGCTTAAGCACAGGGTATGAAGCTTTCTTT,CASSLSTGYEAFF
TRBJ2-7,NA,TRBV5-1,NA,TGCGCCAGCAGCTTGGTGGGTGGGGGAGGCTACGAGCAGTACTTC,CASSLVGGGGYEQYF
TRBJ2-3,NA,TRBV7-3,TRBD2,TGTGCCAGCAGCAGCGGGAATACGCAGTATTTT,CASSSGNTQYF
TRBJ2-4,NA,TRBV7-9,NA,TGTGCCAGCAGCTTAAGAGATTCGTTGCTTGGAGCCAAAAACATTCAGTACTTC,CASSLRDSLLGAKNIQYF
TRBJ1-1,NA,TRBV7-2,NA,TGTGCCAGCGGACGGGGGAACACTGAAGCTTTCTTT,CASGRGNTEAFF
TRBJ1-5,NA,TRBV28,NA,TGTGCCAGCAGTTTCAGGAAAGGTACTAATCAGCCCCAGCATTTT,CASSFRKGTNQPQHF
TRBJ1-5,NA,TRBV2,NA,TGTGCCAGCAGTGGGCAGCCGGGTCAGCCCCAGCATTTT,CASSGQPGQPQHF
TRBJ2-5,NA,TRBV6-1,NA,TGTGCCAGCATCTGGAGCGGGGAGACCCAGTACTTC,CASIWSGETQYF
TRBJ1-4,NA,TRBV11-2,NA,TGTGCCAGCAGCTCCCCCCGGGCGGGGGTGGGTGGTGAAAAACTGTTTTTT,CASSSPRAGVGGEKLFF
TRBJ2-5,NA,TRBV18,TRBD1,TGTGCCAGCTCACCACAAACGCCGGGACAGAGGGAGACCCAGTACTTC,CASSPQTPGQRETQYF
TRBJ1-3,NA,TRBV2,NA,TGTGCCAGCAGGGGGGACACTGGAAACACCATATATTTT,CASRGDTGNTIYF
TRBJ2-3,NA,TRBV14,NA,TGTGCCAGCAGCCTCTCACCCGGACTTACGCAGTATTTT,CASSLSPGLTQYF
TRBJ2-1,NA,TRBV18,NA,TGTGCCAGCTCACCACCAACGGGGGGCTTCAATGAGCAGTTCTTC,CASSPPTGGFNEQFF
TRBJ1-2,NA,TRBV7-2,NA,TGTGCCAGCAGCTTAGCAGGGGGATATGGCTACACCTTC,CASSLAGGYGYTF
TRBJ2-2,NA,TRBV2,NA,TGTGCCAGCAGGGCGGAGAACACCGGGGAGCTGTTTTTT,CASRAENTGELFF
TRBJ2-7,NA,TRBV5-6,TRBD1,TGTGCCAGCAGCACCTTGGCGACAGGGATCGAGCAGTACTTC,CASSTLATGIEQYF
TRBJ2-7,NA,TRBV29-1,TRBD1,TGCAGCGTCCAAAAAACAGGGGACGAGCAGTACTTC,CSVQKTGDEQYF
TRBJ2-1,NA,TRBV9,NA,TGTGCCAGCAGCGAGGGCGTCTCAGCGGGCTACAATGAGCAGTTCTTC,CASSEGVSAGYNEQFF
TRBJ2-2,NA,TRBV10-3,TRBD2,TGTGCCATCAGCCCAGGGCGAGCGGGGGGCCTCACCGGGGAGCTGTTTTTT,CAISPGRAGGLTGELFF
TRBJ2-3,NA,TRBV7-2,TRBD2,TGTGCCACCTCCTCTCTAGCGGGGGGGCCAGATACGCAGTATTTT,CATSSLAGGPDTQYF
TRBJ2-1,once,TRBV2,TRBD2,TGTGCCGGGGAGCGGGGCTCGTTCTTC,CAGERGSFF
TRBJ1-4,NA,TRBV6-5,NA,TGTGCCAGCAGTTACAATGAGGGGGGGGCAGAAAAACTGTTTTTT,CASSYNEGGAEKLFF